Only a few counts were recorded for the clone carrying this T cell receptor beta chain. No antigen is known for it. Total RNA extraction produced at least 5.5 micrograms (per sample) for the study. This record belongs to a study of blood T cells in healthy people across ages. Study-wide results and limits: Leaving the PBMCs unsorted stopped any conclusive comparison of naive versus antigen-experienced cells.

Through a sample-barcoded 5' primer and a J-beta primer mix, a second PCR was run for about 7 to 12 cycles. Each cDNA molecule carried a tag from a template-switch adaptor that contained 12 random nucleotides. MiXCR was run by TCRdb on the 5' RACE reads, yielding one entry per CDR3 protein. In the table there are approximately 900,000 distinct CDR3 sequences, approximately 49% of which are singletons. The source of this sequence is a man under 40 in good health. Sequencing used blood.

CDR3 sequence reads: CASSSAGLSYNEQFF. In DNA, the CDR3 is TGTGCCAGCAGCTCCGCGGGCCTATCCTACAATGAGCAGTTCTTC. The J gene is TRBJ2-1, the V gene TRBV7-9; D is perhaps TRBD2 (5 bases). The CDR3 is 15 residues long. V dropped 4 bases and J dropped 1 base, with 11 bases sitting between them. Germline CDR1 SEHNR, CDR2 FQNEAQ (reference sequence). The variable domain in full, completed from reference TRBV7-9 and TRBJ2-1, reads DTGVSQNPRHKITKRGQNVTFRCDPISEHNRLYWYRQTLGQGPEFLTYFQNEAQLEKSRLLSDRFSAERPKGSFSTLEIQRTEQGDSAMYLCASSSAGLSYNEQFFGPGTRLTVL.